This paragraph reports one TCR beta chain. What it recognizes is unknown. A junction end diverges from the germline sequence, so it may reflect a read error. This record comes from a study of blood T cells in healthy people across ages. General study findings and limits: Per million T cells, TCR beta diversity dropped about linearly as age rose.

The CDR3 loop spans 16 amino acids. Germline loops: CDR1 LGHNA, CDR2 YNFKEQ. Drawn from each donor were around 10 milliliters of peripheral blood. The use of a sample-barcoded 5' primer and a J-beta primer mix characterized a second PCR of about 7 to 12 cycles. Unique molecular identifiers of 12 random nucleotides labeled each cDNA. Each CDR3 protein gets one entry after TCRdb re-called the 5' RACE reads with MiXCR. This table has approximately 820,000 distinct CDR3 sequences, 40% to 50% appearing once. The origin of this receptor is a man in his sixties in good health. The rearrangement uses TRBV4-2 and TRBJ2-7; D unclear. The source material was blood. The CDR3 here is CASSQDWALSSDEQYF. The CDR3 DNA sequence: TGTGCCAGCAGCCAAGACTGGGCCCTGAGCTCCGACGAGCAGTACTTC.